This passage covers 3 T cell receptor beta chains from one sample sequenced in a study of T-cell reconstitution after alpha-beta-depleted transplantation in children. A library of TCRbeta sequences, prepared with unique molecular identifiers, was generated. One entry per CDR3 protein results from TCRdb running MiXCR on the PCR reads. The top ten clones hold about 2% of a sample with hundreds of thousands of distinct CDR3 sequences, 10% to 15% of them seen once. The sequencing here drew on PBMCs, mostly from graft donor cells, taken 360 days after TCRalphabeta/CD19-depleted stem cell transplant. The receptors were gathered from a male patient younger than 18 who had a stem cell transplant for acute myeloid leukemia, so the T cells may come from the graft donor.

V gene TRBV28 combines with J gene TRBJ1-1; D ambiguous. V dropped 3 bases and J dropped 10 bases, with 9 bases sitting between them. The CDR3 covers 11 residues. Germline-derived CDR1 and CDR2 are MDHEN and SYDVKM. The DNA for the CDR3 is TGTGCCAGCAGTTTTGGCCCTGGAGCTTTCTTT. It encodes CASSFGPGAFF. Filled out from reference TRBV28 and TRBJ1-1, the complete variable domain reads DVKVTQSSRYLVKRTGEKVFLECVQDMDHENMFWYRQDPGLGLRLIYFSYDVKMKEKGDIPEGYSVSREKKERFSLILESASTNQTSMYLCASSFGPGAFFGQGTRLTVV.

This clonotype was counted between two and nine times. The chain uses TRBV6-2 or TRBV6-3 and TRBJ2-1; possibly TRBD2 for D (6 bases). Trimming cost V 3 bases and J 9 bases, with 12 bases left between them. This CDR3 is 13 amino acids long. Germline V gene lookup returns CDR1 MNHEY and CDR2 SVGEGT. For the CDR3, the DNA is TGTGCCAGCAGTTATTGGAGGGGAGGTGAGCAGTTCTTC. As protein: CASSYWRGGEQFF.

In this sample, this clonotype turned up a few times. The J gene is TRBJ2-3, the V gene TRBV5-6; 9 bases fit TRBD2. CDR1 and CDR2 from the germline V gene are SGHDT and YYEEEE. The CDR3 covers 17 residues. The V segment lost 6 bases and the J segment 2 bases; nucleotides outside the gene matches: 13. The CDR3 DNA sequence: TGTGCCAGCACTTGGAGAATAGCGGGAGAGATCACAGATACGCAGTATTTT. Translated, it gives CASTWRIAGEITDTQYF.